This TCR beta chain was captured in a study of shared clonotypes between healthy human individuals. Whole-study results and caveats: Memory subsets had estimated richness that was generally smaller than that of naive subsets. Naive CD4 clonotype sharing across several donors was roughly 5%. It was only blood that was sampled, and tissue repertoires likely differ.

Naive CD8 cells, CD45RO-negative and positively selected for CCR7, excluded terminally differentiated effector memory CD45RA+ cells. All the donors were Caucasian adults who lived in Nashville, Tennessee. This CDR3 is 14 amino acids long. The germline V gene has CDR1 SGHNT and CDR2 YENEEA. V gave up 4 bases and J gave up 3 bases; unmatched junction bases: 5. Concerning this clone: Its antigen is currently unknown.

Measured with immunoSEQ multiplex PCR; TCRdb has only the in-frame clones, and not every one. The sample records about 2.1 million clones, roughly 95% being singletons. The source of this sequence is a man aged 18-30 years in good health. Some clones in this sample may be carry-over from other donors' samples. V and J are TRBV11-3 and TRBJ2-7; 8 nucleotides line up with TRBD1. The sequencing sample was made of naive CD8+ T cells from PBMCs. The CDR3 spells CASSSTGERYEQYF. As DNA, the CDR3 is TGTGCCAGCAGCTCGACAGGGGAACGCTACGAGCAGTACTTC.